This TCR beta chain was found in a study of T-cell memory formation after mild COVID-19. About the study: TCR clustering was largely donor specific. Study-wide results and caveats: Pre-infection memory already had some responding clones, implying cross-reactive memory joined.

Of note for this clonotype: Its antigen is not known.

TCRdb independently ran MiXCR on the 5' RACE reads; one entry per CDR3 protein. This table has under 700,000 distinct CDR3 sequences, approximately 20% appearing once. J was trimmed by 2 bases and V by 0 bases; bases with no gene match: 2. The length of the CDR3 is 15 residues. Germline V gene sequence: CDR1 DFQATT, CDR2 SNEGSKA (reference sequence). This chain connects TRBV20-1 to TRBJ2-1; 9 bases line up with TRBD1. The sample consisted of PBMCs or a T cell subset sorted from them (not recorded which). This sequence was found in an adult woman who had mild COVID-19 (a few samples of this study predate the infection). Cell type and time point are not known. DNA of the CDR3: TGCAGTGCTAGAGATCGACAGGGGGCCTACAATGAGCAGTTCTTC. Amino acids: CSARDRQGAYNEQFF.